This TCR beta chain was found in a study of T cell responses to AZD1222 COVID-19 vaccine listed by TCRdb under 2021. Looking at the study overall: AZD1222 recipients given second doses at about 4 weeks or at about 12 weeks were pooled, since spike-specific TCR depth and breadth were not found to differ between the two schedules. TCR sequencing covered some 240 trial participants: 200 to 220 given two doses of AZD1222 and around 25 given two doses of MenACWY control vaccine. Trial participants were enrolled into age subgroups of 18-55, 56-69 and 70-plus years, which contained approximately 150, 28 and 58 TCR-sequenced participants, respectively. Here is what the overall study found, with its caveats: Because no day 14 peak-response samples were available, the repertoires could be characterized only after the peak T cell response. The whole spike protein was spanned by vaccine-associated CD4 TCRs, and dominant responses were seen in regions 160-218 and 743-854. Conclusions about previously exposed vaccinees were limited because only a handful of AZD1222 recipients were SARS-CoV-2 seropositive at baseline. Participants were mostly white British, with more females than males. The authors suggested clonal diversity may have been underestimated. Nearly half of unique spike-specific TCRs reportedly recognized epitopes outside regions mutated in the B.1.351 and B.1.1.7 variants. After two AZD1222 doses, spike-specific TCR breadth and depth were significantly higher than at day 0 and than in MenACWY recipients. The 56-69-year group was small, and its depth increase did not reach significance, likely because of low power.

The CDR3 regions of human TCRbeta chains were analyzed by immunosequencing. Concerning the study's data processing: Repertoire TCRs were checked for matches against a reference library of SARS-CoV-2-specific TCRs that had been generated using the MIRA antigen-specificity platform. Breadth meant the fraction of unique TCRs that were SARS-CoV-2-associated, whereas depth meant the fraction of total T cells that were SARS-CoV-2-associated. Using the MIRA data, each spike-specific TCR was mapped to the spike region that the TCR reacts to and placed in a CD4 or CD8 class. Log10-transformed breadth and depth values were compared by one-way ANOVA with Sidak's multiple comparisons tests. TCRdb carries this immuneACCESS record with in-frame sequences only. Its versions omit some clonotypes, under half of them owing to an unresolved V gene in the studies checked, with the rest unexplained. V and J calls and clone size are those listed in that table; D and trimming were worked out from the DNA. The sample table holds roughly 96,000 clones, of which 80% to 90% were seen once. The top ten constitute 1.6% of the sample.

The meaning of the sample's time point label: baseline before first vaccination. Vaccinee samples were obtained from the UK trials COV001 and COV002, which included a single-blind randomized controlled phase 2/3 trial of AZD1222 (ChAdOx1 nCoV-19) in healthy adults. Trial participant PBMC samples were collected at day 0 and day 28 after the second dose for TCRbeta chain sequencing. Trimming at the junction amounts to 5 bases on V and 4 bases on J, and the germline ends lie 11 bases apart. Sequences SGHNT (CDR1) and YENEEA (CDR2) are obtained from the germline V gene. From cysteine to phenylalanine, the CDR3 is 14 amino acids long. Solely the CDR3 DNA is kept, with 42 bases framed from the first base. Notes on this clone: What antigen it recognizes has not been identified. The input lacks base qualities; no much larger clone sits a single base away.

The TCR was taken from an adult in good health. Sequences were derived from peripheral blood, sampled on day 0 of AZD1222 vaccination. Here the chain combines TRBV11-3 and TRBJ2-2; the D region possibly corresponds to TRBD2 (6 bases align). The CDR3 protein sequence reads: CASSRSGGTGELFF. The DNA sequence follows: TGTGCCAGCAGCCGTTCCGGGGGCACCGGGGAGCTGTTTTTT. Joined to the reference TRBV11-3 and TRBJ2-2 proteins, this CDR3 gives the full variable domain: EAGVVQSPRYKIIEKKQPVAFWCNPISGHNTLYWYLQNLGQGPELLIRYENEEAVDDSQLPKDRFSAERLKGVDSTLKIQPAELGDSAVYLCASSRSGGTGELFFGEGSRLTVL.